The 18 T cell receptor beta chains given below trace back to one sample, sequenced in a study of OX40 agonist ivuxolimab in advanced cancers. Repertoires were generated with immunoSEQ multiplex PCR, while TCRdb's copy carries only in-frame clones and drops some. The sample has about 98,000 clones, 85% to 95% seen once. The starting material was CD4+ or CD8+ T cells sorted from blood, obtained in a trial of the OX40 agonist ivuxolimab. The receptors were gathered from an adult with an advanced solid tumor such as melanoma, head and neck, liver or kidney cancer.

The chain links TRBV4-1 to TRBJ2-1; D not resolved. The CDR3 is 16 amino acids. Germline-derived CDR1 and CDR2 are MGHRA and YSYEKL. V lost 2 bases and J 7 bases, leaving 18 bases between the germline ends. The CDR3 bases are TGCGCCAGCAGCCAACTACTGCTTCTGTCCGGGAATGAGCAGTTCTTC. This gives the protein CASSQLLLLSGNEQFF.

V gene TRBV6-6 combines with J gene TRBJ1-2; D perhaps matches TRBD1 (5 bases). CDR3 length: 13 amino acids. CDR1 and CDR2 (germline): MNHNY, SVGAGI (reference sequence). V shed 7 bases and J shed 6 bases, with 15 bases lying between them. The CDR3 DNA reads TGTGCCAGCACCCCCCCGCAGGGTCATGGCTACACCTTC. This codes for CASTPPQGHGYTF.

The chain employs TRBV6-5 and TRBJ2-5; D is uncertain. V dropped 0 bases and J dropped 5 bases, with 10 bases sitting between them. The CDR3 is 14 amino acids. Germline V gene data show CDR1 as MNHEY and CDR2 as SVGAGI. The CDR3 DNA reads TGTGCCAGCAGTTACTCTCGTAGTATGGAGACCCAGTACTTC. It yields the protein CASSYSRSMETQYF.

The chain carries TRBV7-9 and TRBJ2-1, with TRBD2 as a possible D gene (6 bases). The germline V and J ends were trimmed by 2 bases and 10 bases, with 15 bases remaining between them. This CDR3 has 14 residues. Germline CDR1 reads SEHNR; CDR2 reads FQNEAQ (reference sequence). The CDR3 nucleotides read TGTGCCAGCAGCTTAACGGGACCAGCGGGCGAGCAGTTCTTC. Amino acids: CASSLTGPAGEQFF.

This clone was found once. The rearrangement links TRBV7-2 to TRBJ2-1, with 9 positions matching TRBD2. Trimming took 6 bases from V and 4 from J; bases not matched to a gene: 10. The CDR3 has 16 residues. The germline CDR1 and CDR2 sequences are SGHTA and FQGNSA. CDR3 region: CASRAGTSYFYNEQFF. Written as DNA, the CDR3 is TGTGCCAGCAGGGCCGGGACTAGCTATTTTTACAATGAGCAGTTCTTC.

This chain connects TRBV4-1 to TRBJ1-5; D not resolved. Germline V gene data show CDR1 as MGHRA and CDR2 as YSYEKL. This CDR3 has 14 residues. Trimming removed 2 bases from V and 1 base from J, with 6 bases in between. CDR3 DNA sequence: TGCGCCAGCAGCCAATTTTTGAGCAATCAGCCCCAGCATTTT. Translated, it gives CASSQFLSNQPQHF.

The chain has TRBV27 and TRBJ2-7; D is undetermined. Germline V gives CDR1 MNHEY, CDR2 SMNVEV (reference sequence). The CDR3 extends over 14 amino acids. Trimming shortened V by 6 bases and J by 2 bases, and 14 bases separated the two germline ends. CDR3 in DNA: TGTGCCAGCAGCCCTACTGGGCTAGCCTACGAGCAGTACGTC. It codes for CASSPTGLAYEQYV.

The rearrangement uses TRBV7-2 and TRBJ2-5, with a possible D match to TRBD1 (5 bases). Trimming left V 4 bases short and J 2 bases short, with 8 bases between. CDR3 length equals 13 residues. CDR1 and CDR2 from the germline V gene are SGHTA and FQGNSA. In nucleotides, the CDR3 is TGTGCCAGCAGCTCCCGACAGCAAGAGACCCAGTACTTC. The encoded protein is CASSSRQQETQYF.

The V gene is TRBV11-2, the J gene TRBJ1-3; TRBD1 matches 9 bases. The trim removed 6 bases at V and 3 bases at J, leaving 9 bases unmatched. This CDR3 contains 16 residues. From germline, CDR1 is SGHAT and CDR2 FQNNGV. In DNA, the CDR3 is TGTGCCAGCAGGCAAACCCGGGACAGGGTTGGAAACACCATATATTTT. This translates into CASRQTRDRVGNTIYF.

Concerning this clone itself: One junction end disagrees with the germline gene, perhaps due to a read error. The gene calls are TRBV30 and TRBJ1-4, with D hard to call. Germline CDR1 is GTSNPN and CDR2 is SVGIG (reference sequence). The CDR3 length is 14 residues. This CDR3 reads CAWSVGRFNEKLFF. Written as DNA, the CDR3 is TGTGCCTGGAGTGTCGGACGCTTTAATGAAAAGCTGTTTTTT.

The chain uses TRBV28 and TRBJ2-2, with D possibly TRBD2 on 5 matching bases. V lost 3 bases to trimming and J lost 4 bases, with 9 bases between them. The CDR3 loop spans 14 amino acids. Germline lookup yields CDR1 MDHEN and CDR2 SYDVKM. The CDR3 here is CASSFRESTGELFF. Here the CDR3 DNA reads TGTGCCAGCAGTTTTAGGGAGTCCACCGGGGAGCTGTTTTTT.

The rearrangement uses TRBV5-1 and TRBJ2-1, with D perhaps TRBD1 (5 bases). The CDR3 is 14 amino acids. The germline V gene has CDR1 SGHRS and CDR2 YFSETQ. The V and J ends lost 0 bases and 1 base respectively, with 5 bases between them. The CDR3 DNA reads TGCGCCAGCAGCTTGGAGGGGTCCTACAATGAGCAGTTCTTC. It specifies CASSLEGSYNEQFF.

CDR3 sequence (DNA): TGTGCCAGCAGCCCCTCAAATGAGCAGTTCTTC. It encodes CASSPSNEQFF. The chain employs TRBV6-5 and TRBJ2-1; D is unclear. The germline V gene encodes CDR1 MNHEY and CDR2 SVGAGI. With 6 bases removed from V and 7 bases from J, the gap between germline ends came to 7 bases. The CDR3 runs to 11 residues.

The J gene is TRBJ2-1, the V gene TRBV4-3; D is undetermined. V lost 0 bases and J 0 bases, leaving 15 bases between the germline ends. Germline V gene data show CDR1 as LGHNA and CDR2 as YSLEER. The CDR3 is made up of 18 amino acids. CDR3 protein: CASSQEGIGYGSYNEQFF. DNA of the CDR3: TGCGCCAGCAGCCAAGAAGGGATTGGGTATGGCTCCTACAATGAGCAGTTCTTC.

The chain has TRBV2 and TRBJ2-2; TRBD2 might be the D (5 bases). Germline lookup yields CDR1 SNHLY and CDR2 FYNNEI. There are 14 residues in the CDR3. Trimming took off 1 base at V and 5 bases at J, with 8 bases between the two ends. In nucleotides, the CDR3 is TGTGCCAGCAGTGAAGACAGACTAACCGGGGAGCTGTTTTTT. This gives the protein CASSEDRLTGELFF. The full variable domain, its missing parts supplied by reference TRBV2 and TRBJ2-2, is EPEVTQTPSHQVTQMGQEVILRCVPISNHLYFYWYRQILGQKVEFLVSFYNNEISEKSEIFDDQFSVERPDGSNFTLKIRSTKLEDSAMYFCASSEDRLTGELFFGEGSRLTVL.

About this clone itself: The conserved phenylalanine or tryptophan normally closing the CDR3 is absent here, so this likely arose from a read error. No DNA is shown, since the ends of the CDR3 on it are uncertain; the CDR3 is the one TCRdb lists. The chain couples TRBV28 to TRBJ1-5; no DNA check was done on the table's D call, TRBD1. The CDR3 is made up of 13 amino acids, end residues included. Germline lookup yields CDR1 MDHEN and CDR2 SYDVKM. CDR3 region: CASSKTSGTGLSL.

The chain employs TRBV6-6 and TRBJ2-3, with 7 bases matching TRBD2. The germline CDR1 and CDR2 sequences are MNHNY and SVGAGI (reference sequence). The V and J ends lost 7 bases and 5 bases, in that order; junction bases with no gene match: 3. The CDR3 runs to 12 residues. Here the CDR3 reads CASTGEGDTQYF. CDR3 nucleotide sequence: TGTGCCAGCACCGGGGAGGGAGATACGCAGTATTTT.

The genes are TRBV9 and TRBJ1-6; D ambiguous. V lost 2 bases, J lost 8 bases, and 8 bases lay in between. Germline lookup yields CDR1 SGDLS and CDR2 YYNGEE. The CDR3 extends over 13 amino acids. The CDR3 DNA is TGTGCCAGCAGCGTGTCGGAGGATTCACCCCTCCACTTT. Encoded protein: CASSVSEDSPLHF.